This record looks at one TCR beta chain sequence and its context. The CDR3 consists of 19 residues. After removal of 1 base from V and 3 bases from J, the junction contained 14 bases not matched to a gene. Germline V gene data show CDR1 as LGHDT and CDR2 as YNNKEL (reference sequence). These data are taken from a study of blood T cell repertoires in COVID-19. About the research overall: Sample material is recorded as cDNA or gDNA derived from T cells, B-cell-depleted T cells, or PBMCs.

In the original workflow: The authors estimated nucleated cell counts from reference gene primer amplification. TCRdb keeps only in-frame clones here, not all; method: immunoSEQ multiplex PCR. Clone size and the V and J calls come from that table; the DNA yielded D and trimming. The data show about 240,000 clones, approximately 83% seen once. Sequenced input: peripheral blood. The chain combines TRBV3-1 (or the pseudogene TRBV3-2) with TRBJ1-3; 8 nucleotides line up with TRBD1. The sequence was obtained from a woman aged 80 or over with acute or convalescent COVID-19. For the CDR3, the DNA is TGTGCCAGCAGCCAAGGACAGGACAGGGTTTCCCGATATGGAAACACCATATATTTT. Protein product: CASSQGQDRVSRYGNTIYF.